This T cell receptor beta chain was sequenced during a study of cytomegalovirus exposure and HLA in healthy donors. Primers included in the PCR were 60 Vbeta and 13 Jbeta primers. Some clones are missing from TCRdb's copy, which holds only in-frame ones; the method was immunoSEQ multiplex PCR. The table has about 210,000 clones, 70% to 90% seen once. The CDR3 spans 16 residues. Germline CDR1 and CDR2: LNHDA and SQIVND (reference sequence). Details on this clone: A read error may account for a junction end that differs from germline.

The clonotype originates from a girl aged 2 to 10 in good health and CMV-seronegative. What was sequenced was PBMCs. The chain combines TRBV19 with TRBJ2-7; the D is unclear. The CDR3 region is CASSTPLTSLSYAQYF. CDR3 DNA: TGTGCCAGTAGTACTCCGTTGACATCTCTCTCCTACGCGCAGTACTTC.